Listed below are T cell receptor beta chains from one sample, sequenced in a study of blood T cell repertoires in COVID-19. Sequenced by immunoSEQ multiplex PCR; TCRdb stores in-frame clones only, minus some. The profile shows under 250,000 clones, about 80% of them singletons. The sample consisted of PBMCs or T cells enriched from blood (not recorded which). These receptors were collected from a woman aged 50 to 65 who had been exposed to COVID-19. Each CDR3 is given with its conserved first and last residue. Fields, in order: V gene, CDR3 protein.

>TRBV5-1
CASSRGTGESYEQYF
>TRBV6-5
CASTTTGGQYF
>TRBV4-1
CASSQDRRDTEAFF
>TRBV7-2
CASSLDRSYEQYF
>TRBV9
CASSVGTGDNQPQHF
>TRBV6-5
CASSYVPGGQPQHF
>TRBV9
CASSLGTSEAETQYF
>TRBV15
CATSMGTGFNNQPQHF
>TRBV19
CASRPDRASSYNSPLHF
>TRBV4-2
CASSQEEGNTEAFF
>TRBV6-2/TRBV6-3
CASSRGSTQYF
>TRBV5-1
CASRSQGEKTGELFF
>TRBV28
CASSLNPAGQAFF
>TRBV6-2/TRBV6-3
CASSPDRSYEQYF
>TRBV4-2
CASSPGTGDYNEQFF
>TRBV6-1
CASSEAPLRQANGYTF
>TRBV5-4
CASSREGQGARAFF
>TRBV2
CATRRGPPRLNTEAFF
>TRBV7-7
CASSRDILGGELFF
>TRBV4-1
CASSQDRETQYF
>TRBV28
CASSLEGTGGTEAFF
>TRBV11-3
CASSSSGAGGELFF
>TRBV28
CASSLTRTGQETQYF
>TRBV5-1
CASSLPSGGPYEQYF
>TRBV10-1
CARMSCAFF
>TRBV5-1
CASSLFIGRDTGELFF
>TRBV3-1/TRBV3-2
CASSHLRDTQYF
>TRBV6-5
CASSYRGAGELFF
>TRBV7-2
CASTKGSGFSYEQYF
>TRBV29-1
CSVGQGFGQPQHF
>TRBV7-2
CASSLVGTSGADTQYF
>TRBV29-1
CSAFPQKMNTEAFF
>TRBV12-3/TRBV12-4
CASSPEGDYGYTF
>TRBV15
CATSRVVGGDEQYF
>TRBV15
CATSRGATEYTF
>TRBV2
CASSVKGQGRKAFF
>TRBV28
CASKEGNQPQHF
>TRBV5-5
CASSLDATGARGTEAFF
>TRBV28
CASTPGGTEAFF
>TRBV28
CANSPGLAQGEQFF
>TRBV2
CASRRQGGNEKLFF
>TRBV12-3/TRBV12-4
CASAVGHEAFF
>TRBV21-1
CASSIKRWDRDTYEQYF
>TRBV4-1
CASSLYPGTGSTEAFF
>TRBV19
CASSIAGRGHRPNTGELFF
>TRBV6-2/TRBV6-3
CASSTRQGAHTEAFF
>TRBV6-5
CASRTRGRSYGYTF
>TRBV3-1/TRBV3-2
CASSQVGGASGNTIYF
>TRBV6-5
CANRQGDGYTF
>TRBV6-5
CASRGQAGGNSPLHF
>TRBV7-2
CASKPTGTGAVNTEAFF
>TRBV30
CAWSAGQNTGELFF
>TRBV27
CASSLWGGRELFF
>TRBV2
CASSNDRGRRGGYGYTF